These 15 T cell receptor beta chains originate from one sample sequenced in a study of T cells in Graves' hyperthyroidism and ophthalmopathy. RNA transcripts yielded amplified TCR beta CDR3 regions. The TCR CDR3 first-round RT-PCR relied on the HTBI primer set. TCRdb called the multiplex PCR reads again in MiXCR, with one record for every CDR3 protein. The sample consists of hundreds of thousands of distinct CDR3 sequences, 14% of them appearing once. Input material: blood. These receptors all stem from a woman aged 45-59 years with Graves' ophthalmopathy.

This clonotype was seen only a few times. This chain uses TRBV11-2 with TRBJ1-6; TRBD1 aligns across 7 bases. J was trimmed by 7 bases and V by 0 bases; bases with no gene match: 9. Germline CDR1 SGHAT, CDR2 FQNNGV. This CDR3 is built from 17 residues. The CDR3 DNA reads as TGTGCCAGCAGCTTAGAACAGGGGTTCGTTAAAAATTCACCCCTCCACTTT. It translates to CASSLEQGFVKNSPLHF.

Many counts were recorded for this clonotype. The rearrangement uses TRBV15 and TRBJ2-1; D might be TRBD2 (6 bases). CDR3 length: 13 amino acids. V lost 1 base, J lost 6 bases, and 7 bases lay in between. Germline V gene lookup returns CDR1 LNHNV and CDR2 YYDKDF (reference sequence). The CDR3 bases are TGTGCCACCAGCAGAGGGACTACCAATGAGCAGTTCTTC. Protein product: CATSRGTTNEQFF.

This clonotype was counted between two and nine times. The rearrangement uses TRBV18 and TRBJ2-7; 7 bases align to TRBD2. J was trimmed by 3 bases and V by 0 bases; bases with no gene match: 8. The CDR3 loop spans 16 amino acids. Germline V gene sequence: CDR1 KGHSH, CDR2 LQKENI. In nucleotides, the CDR3 is TGTGCCAGCTCACCACCGAGCCCTAGCGGAAACTACGAGCAGTACTTC. This gives the protein CASSPPSPSGNYEQYF.

This clonotype showed up many times. The chain employs TRBV5-1 and TRBJ2-1; tentatively, D is TRBD1 (6 bases). V lost 1 base and J 14 bases, leaving 10 bases between the germline ends. Germline V gene data show CDR1 as SGHRS and CDR2 as YFSETQ. CDR3 length equals 11 residues. The CDR3 loop is CASSLRGSEFF. As DNA, the CDR3 is TGCGCCAGCAGCTTGAGGGGGTCTGAGTTCTTC.

The chain recombines TRBV19 with TRBJ2-1; D is perhaps TRBD1 (6 bases). From germline, CDR1 is LNHDA and CDR2 SQIVND (reference sequence). Trimming stripped 7 bases from V and 0 bases from J, with 10 bases between. CDR3 length: 14 amino acids. The CDR3 region has the DNA TGTGCCAGTAAGAGGGGGAGCTCCTACAATGAGCAGTTCTTC. This encodes CASKRGSSYNEQFF.

In this sample, this clonotype turned up a few times. The chain links TRBV15 to TRBJ2-3; D gene unclear. The CDR3 totals 15 residues. V was trimmed by 0 bases and J by 0 bases, leaving 7 bases between them. The germline V gene has CDR1 LNHNV and CDR2 YYDKDF (reference sequence). The CDR3 sequence: CATSRDMMSTDTQYF. The CDR3 DNA reads as TGTGCCACCAGCAGAGATATGATGAGCACAGATACGCAGTATTTT.

This rearrangement joins TRBV3-1 to TRBJ2-7, with D perhaps being TRBD1 or TRBD2 (5 bases each). Looked up from germline, CDR1 is LGHDT and CDR2 is YNNKEL (reference sequence). The germline V and J ends were trimmed by 4 bases and 6 bases, with 19 bases remaining between them. The CDR3 spans 15 residues. This CDR3 is CASSPFARGASEQYF. The DNA of the CDR3 is TGTGCCAGCAGCCCCTTTGCAAGAGGGGCCTCCGAGCAGTACTTC.

This clonotype was counted a few times. CDR3 nucleotide sequence: TGTGCCAGCAGCTTGAGCTTAGGAAATGGCTACACCTTC. This encodes CASSLSLGNGYTF. The rearrangement uses TRBV7-9 and TRBJ1-2, with unresolved D. Trimming took off 3 bases at V and 6 bases at J, with 11 bases between the two ends. Germline CDR1 SEHNR, CDR2 FQNEAQ (reference sequence). The CDR3 length is 13 residues. The full variable domain, rest sourced from reference TRBV7-9 and TRBJ1-2, is DTGVSQNPRHKITKRGQNVTFRCDPISEHNRLYWYRQTLGQGPEFLTYFQNEAQLEKSRLLSDRFSAERPKGSFSTLEIQRTEQGDSAMYLCASSLSLGNGYTFGSGTRLTVV.

This clonotype was counted many times. Here the CDR3 DNA reads TGTGCCTGGAGCGCCGGGACAGGGAATGGCTACACCTTC. Protein: CAWSAGTGNGYTF. This sequence joins TRBV30 and TRBJ1-2; 9 nucleotides align to TRBD1. Per germline, CDR1 GTSNPN and CDR2 SVGIG (reference sequence). The CDR3 length is 13 residues. Trimming took 3 bases from V and 6 from J; bases not matched to a gene: 5.

This clonotype was counted at least ten times. The chain is built from TRBV28 and TRBJ1-1; 7 bases are shared with TRBD1. The trim removed 4 bases at V and 5 bases at J, leaving 7 bases unmatched. The CDR3 has 14 residues. CDR1 and CDR2 from the germline V gene are MDHEN and SYDVKM. CDR3 in amino acids: CASSSNRGTTEAFF. The DNA of the CDR3 is TGTGCCAGCAGTTCAAACAGGGGTACGACTGAAGCTTTCTTT. The variable domain in full, with the rest retrieved from reference TRBV28 and TRBJ1-1, is DVKVTQSSRYLVKRTGEKVFLECVQDMDHENMFWYRQDPGLGLRLIYFSYDVKMKEKGDIPEGYSVSREKKERFSLILESASTNQTSMYLCASSSNRGTTEAFFGQGTRLTVV.

This clonotype showed up many times. Mismatch with germline at one junction end may stem from a read error. CDR3 sequence (DNA): TGCGCCAGCAGCTTCAGCTACAATGAGCAGTTCTTC. Translating gives CASSFSYNEQFF. The chain recombines TRBV28 with TRBJ2-1; D is undetermined. Germline V gives CDR1 MDHEN, CDR2 SYDVKM. The CDR3 runs 12 residues.

This clonotype showed up many times. The chain joins TRBV7-9 to TRBJ2-1, with D hard to call. Trimming cost V 2 bases and J 3 bases, with 23 bases left between them. The CDR3 has 19 amino acids. Looked up from germline, CDR1 is SEHNR and CDR2 is FQNEAQ (reference sequence). DNA for the CDR3: TGTGCCAGCAGCTTAAGGCCCCCCCTCACAGCGAGAGACTACAATGAGCAGTTCTTC. Amino acids: CASSLRPPLTARDYNEQFF.

The chain employs TRBV7-9 and TRBJ2-1, with 7 bases that match TRBD2. The CDR3 runs to 15 residues. Germline CDR1 reads SEHNR; CDR2 reads FQNEAQ (reference sequence). V dropped 6 bases and J dropped 7; count of bases not matched to a gene: 12. The CDR3 sequence is CASRPTSSRSNEQFF. The DNA for the CDR3 is TGTGCCAGCAGACCGACTAGCTCGCGTTCGAATGAGCAGTTCTTC. Complete variable domain (other parts from reference TRBV7-9 and TRBJ2-1): DTGVSQNPRHKITKRGQNVTFRCDPISEHNRLYWYRQTLGQGPEFLTYFQNEAQLEKSRLLSDRFSAERPKGSFSTLEIQRTEQGDSAMYLCASRPTSSRSNEQFFGPGTRLTVL.

The table lists this clonotype with many counts. The V call is TRBV6-2 or TRBV6-3, the J call TRBJ2-2; tentatively, D is TRBD1 (5 bases). V lost 0 bases, J lost 3 bases, and 8 bases lay in between. The length of the CDR3 is 15 residues. The V gene's germline CDR1 is MNHEY and CDR2 SVGEGT. As DNA, the CDR3 is TGTGCCAGCAGTTACTCGGACACCTACACCGGGGAGCTGTTTTTT. Its protein product is CASSYSDTYTGELFF.

This clonotype was counted ten times or more. V usage is TRBV5-1 and J usage is TRBJ2-7, with a weak D call TRBD1 (5 bases). Trimming removed 2 bases from V and 3 bases from J, with 12 bases in between. From germline, CDR1 is SGHRS and CDR2 YFSETQ. The CDR3 is made up of 14 amino acids. The CDR3 loop reads CASSLQQGIYEQYF. The CDR3, as DNA: TGCGCCAGCAGCTTACAGCAGGGAATCTACGAGCAGTACTTC.